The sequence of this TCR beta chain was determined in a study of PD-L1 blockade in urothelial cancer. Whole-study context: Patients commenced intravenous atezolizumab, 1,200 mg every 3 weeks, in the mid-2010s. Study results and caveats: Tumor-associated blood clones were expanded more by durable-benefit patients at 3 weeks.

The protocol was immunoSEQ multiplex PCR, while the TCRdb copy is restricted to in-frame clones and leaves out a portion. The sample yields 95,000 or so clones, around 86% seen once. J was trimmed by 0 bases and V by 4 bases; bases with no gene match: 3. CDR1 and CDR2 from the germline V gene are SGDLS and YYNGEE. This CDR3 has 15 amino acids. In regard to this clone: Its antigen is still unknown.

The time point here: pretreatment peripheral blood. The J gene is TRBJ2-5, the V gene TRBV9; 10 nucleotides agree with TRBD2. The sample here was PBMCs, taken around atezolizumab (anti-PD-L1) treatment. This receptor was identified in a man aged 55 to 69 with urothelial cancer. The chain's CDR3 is CASSTSGTDQETQYF. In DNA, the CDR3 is TGTGCCAGCAGCACTAGCGGGACAGACCAAGAGACCCAGTACTTC. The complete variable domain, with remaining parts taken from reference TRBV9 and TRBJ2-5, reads DSGVTQTPKHLITATGQRVTLRCSPRSGDLSVYWYQQSLDQGLQFLIQYYNGEERAKGNILERFSAQQFPDLHSELNLSSLELGDSALYFCASSTSGTDQETQYFGPGTRLLVL.